The 30 T cell receptor beta chains in this list originate from one sample, sequenced in a study of blood T cell repertoires in COVID-19. Measured with immunoSEQ multiplex PCR; TCRdb has only the in-frame clones, and not every one. The sample lists tens of thousands of clones, about 83% occurring once. The sequencing input was peripheral blood. The receptors were gathered from a woman of 80 years or more with acute or convalescent COVID-19.

This chain joins TRBV3-1 (or the pseudogene TRBV3-2) and TRBJ2-5; 12 positions agree with TRBD2. With 1 base clipped from V and 5 bases from J, the junction kept 5 bases outside the gene matches. The germline V gene encodes CDR1 LGHDT and CDR2 YNNKEL (reference sequence). The CDR3 runs 16 residues. This CDR3 is CASSQGTSGNMETQYF. The CDR3 region has the DNA TGTGCCAGCAGCCAAGGGACTAGCGGGAACATGGAGACCCAGTACTTC.

CDR3 amino acids: CASSSHDEQYF. For the CDR3, the DNA is TGTGCCAGCAGTTCACACGACGAGCAGTACTTC. The V and J genes are TRBV28 and TRBJ2-7; no clear D. Germline V lookup: CDR1 MDHEN, CDR2 SYDVKM. With 4 bases removed from V and 5 bases from J, the gap between germline ends came to 6 bases. CDR3 length: 11 amino acids.

The CDR3 region has the DNA TGTGCCACCAGTGATTTGGCGGGAGGGTGGAGGACAGATACGCAGTATTTT. This encodes CATSDLAGGWRTDTQYF. The V call is TRBV24-1, the J call TRBJ2-3, with 9 positions matching TRBD2. Trimming removed 0 bases from V and 3 bases from J; junction bases left unmatched: 6. Germline V gives CDR1 KGHDR, CDR2 SFDVKD. The CDR3 consists of 17 residues.

J is TRBJ2-2 and V is TRBV9; TRBD2 might be the D (6 bases). Trimming removed 3 bases at V and 5 bases at J, with 17 bases between. The V gene's germline CDR1 is SGDLS and CDR2 YYNGEE. The CDR3 extends over 16 amino acids. The chain's CDR3 is CASSAGEGFGTGELFF. CDR3 in DNA: TGTGCCAGCAGCGCGGGGGAAGGGTTTGGAACCGGGGAGCTGTTTTTT.

The chain uses TRBV2 and TRBJ2-7; 7 nucleotides agree with TRBD1. The trim removed 8 bases at V and 0 bases at J, leaving 7 bases unmatched. CDR1 and CDR2 from the germline V gene are SNHLY and FYNNEI. The CDR3 totals 14 residues. Here the CDR3 DNA reads TGTGCCAGCGCCGGGACAGTGAGCTCCTACGAGCAGTACTTC. It yields the protein CASAGTVSSYEQYF. Full variable domain (missing parts from reference TRBV2 and TRBJ2-7): EPEVTQTPSHQVTQMGQEVILRCVPISNHLYFYWYRQILGQKVEFLVSFYNNEISEKSEIFDDQFSVERPDGSNFTLKIRSTKLEDSAMYFCASAGTVSSYEQYFGPGTRLTVT.

V and J are TRBV2 and TRBJ1-5; no clear D. The ends were cut back, 1 base at V and 2 bases at J, with 6 bases in the middle. The CDR3 extends over 14 amino acids. Germline lookup yields CDR1 SNHLY and CDR2 FYNNEI. This CDR3 reads CASSEGGGNQPQHF. The CDR3 bases are TGTGCCAGCAGTGAAGGGGGAGGCAATCAGCCCCAGCATTTT.

CDR3 sequence reads: CASSLDRGTGTTGELFF. CDR3 nucleotide sequence: TGCGCCAGCAGCTTGGATAGGGGGACAGGGACCACCGGGGAGCTGTTTTTT. This sequence joins TRBV5-1 and TRBJ2-2; 9 bases map to TRBD1. The germline V gene encodes CDR1 SGHRS and CDR2 YFSETQ. The ends lost 0 bases at V and 4 bases at J; junction bases unmatched: 7. There are 17 residues in the CDR3.

This rearrangement joins TRBV28 to TRBJ2-1; D unclear. The V gene's germline CDR1 is MDHEN and CDR2 SYDVKM. Trimming stripped 7 bases from V and 4 bases from J, with 11 bases between. The CDR3 contains 13 residues. CDR3 in amino acids: CASITTPYNEQFF. The CDR3 bases are TGTGCCAGCATCACTACCCCTTACAATGAGCAGTTCTTC.

The chain recombines TRBV27 with TRBJ2-5; 11 nucleotides match TRBD2. The CDR3 sequence is 15 residues long. Germline CDR1 and CDR2: MNHEY and SMNVEV (reference sequence). V dropped 6 bases and J dropped 3; count of bases not matched to a gene: 6. The CDR3 nucleotides read TGTGCCAGCAGGGGGCTAGCGGGAGGAGAAGAGACCCAGTACTTC. This codes for CASRGLAGGEETQYF.

The chain carries TRBV3-1 (or the pseudogene TRBV3-2) and TRBJ2-1; 9 nucleotides line up with TRBD2. Unmatched junction bases numbered 14, after V lost 2 bases and J lost 9 bases. The CDR3 has 17 residues. Germline V gene lookup returns CDR1 LGHDT and CDR2 YNNKEL (reference sequence). The CDR3 loop reads CASSQFAGGPGLGEQFF. DNA of the CDR3: TGTGCCAGCAGCCAATTTGCGGGAGGGCCGGGTCTAGGTGAGCAGTTCTTC.

V and J are TRBV11-3 and TRBJ2-1, with TRBD2 identical over 13 bases. Germline-derived CDR1 and CDR2 are SGHNT and YENEEA. Losses at the gene ends were 5 bases for V and 5 bases for J; bases not matched to a gene: 15. The CDR3 contains 19 residues. The CDR3 DNA is TGTGCCAGCAGCCTACGACTAGCGGGAGGTATCGTTCAAGACAATGAGCAGTTCTTC. Encoded protein: CASSLRLAGGIVQDNEQFF.

V usage is TRBV28 and J usage is TRBJ1-2; tentatively, D is TRBD1 (5 bases). Germline loops: CDR1 MDHEN, CDR2 SYDVKM. Trimming left V 0 bases short and J 8 bases short, with 10 bases between. The CDR3 length is 13 residues. The CDR3 DNA reads TGTGCCAGCAGTTTATGGGGACTGCCGGGCTACACCTTC. It yields the protein CASSLWGLPGYTF.

With respect to this clone: Other DNA sequences within the sample encode an identical CDR3. The chain joins TRBV18 to TRBJ2-7; the D gene is possibly TRBD2 (5 bases). The CDR3 is 13 amino acids. V was shortened by 2 bases and J by 0 bases, with 5 bases between the two germline ends. Germline-derived CDR1 and CDR2 are KGHSH and LQKENI. CDR3 residues: CASSPGSSYEQYF. CDR3 sequence (DNA): TGTGCCAGCTCACCAGGGAGCTCCTACGAGCAGTACTTC.

The rearrangement uses TRBV5-1 and TRBJ2-3; 8 positions match TRBD1. Losses at the gene ends were 3 bases for V and 4 bases for J; bases not matched to a gene: 7. The CDR3 consists of 15 residues. Germline V CDR1 and CDR2: SGHRS, YFSETQ. The CDR3 DNA sequence: TGCGCCAGCAGCTCACAGGGGGTGAGAGCAGATACGCAGTATTTT. This codes for CASSSQGVRADTQYF. Full variable domain (outside the CDR3, taken from reference TRBV5-1 and TRBJ2-3): KAGVTQTPRYLIKTRGQQVTLSCSPISGHRSVSWYQQTPGQGLQFLFEYFSETQRNKGNFPGRFSGRQFSNSRSEMNVSTLELGDSALYLCASSSQGVRADTQYFGPGTRLTVL.

J is TRBJ2-3 and V is TRBV10-3; TRBD2 might be the D (6 bases). The CDR3 consists of 14 residues. Germline CDR1 reads ENHRY; CDR2 reads SYGVKD. Trimming removed 4 bases at V and 5 bases at J, with 13 bases between. As DNA, the CDR3 is TGTGCCATCAGTGTAGCGGAAATGGGAGATACGCAGTATTTT. It yields the protein CAISVAEMGDTQYF.

A note on this clone: At one of its ends the junction is not consistent with the germline gene, which may arise from a read error. The V gene is TRBV5-1, the J gene TRBJ2-7; 8 bases agree with TRBD1. This CDR3 is built from 13 residues. Germline CDR1 SGHRS, CDR2 YFSETQ. CDR3 region: CASSIIPGQGNDF. The CDR3 nucleotides are TGCGCCAGCAGCATTATACCCGGACAGGGCAACGACTTC.

This chain joins TRBV19 and TRBJ1-1; 8 nucleotides agree with TRBD1. Germline-derived CDR1 and CDR2 are LNHDA and SQIVND (reference sequence). The CDR3 length is 13 residues. Trimming took 4 bases from V and 5 from J; bases not matched to a gene: 3. CDR3 protein: CASSTTGETEAFF. The CDR3 DNA is TGTGCCAGTAGTACGACAGGGGAGACTGAAGCTTTCTTT.

The DNA for the CDR3 is TGTGCCAGCAGCTTATCGGCCGGAGATGAAGCTTTCTTT. Translating gives CASSLSAGDEAFF. V gene TRBV7-9 combines with J gene TRBJ1-1; D is undetermined. Germline V gives CDR1 SEHNR, CDR2 FQNEAQ (reference sequence). V lost 2 bases and J 7 bases, leaving 11 bases between the germline ends. CDR3 length: 13 amino acids.

The chain carries TRBV11-2 and TRBJ2-7; D is undetermined. CDR1 SGHAT and CDR2 FQNNGV come from the germline V gene. This CDR3 spans 14 amino acids. V was clipped by 0 bases and J by 3 bases, with 9 bases between them. CDR3 DNA sequence: TGTGCCAGCAGCTTAGATCACATGTTCTACGAGCAGTACTTC. It encodes CASSLDHMFYEQYF.

This chain joins TRBV7-2 and TRBJ2-2; no definite D call. The CDR3 totals 16 residues. In germline, CDR1 is SGHTA, CDR2 FQGNSA. The V end lost 4 bases, the J end lost 3 bases, and 15 bases lay between the germline ends. The CDR3 loop is CASSSQSSRDTGELFF. CDR3 coding DNA: TGTGCCAGCAGCTCCCAGTCCTCTAGAGACACCGGGGAGCTGTTTTTT. Full variable domain (remainder filled in from reference TRBV7-2 and TRBJ2-2): GAGVSQSPSNKVTEKGKDVELRCDPISGHTALYWYRQSLGQGLEFLIYFQGNSAPDKSGLPSDRFSAERTGGSVSTLTIQRTQQEDSAVYLCASSSQSSRDTGELFFGEGSRLTVL.

The rearrangement links TRBV6-5 to TRBJ2-2; D is perhaps TRBD2 (6 bases). Trimming stripped 6 bases from V and 2 bases from J, with 7 bases between. CDR3 size: 13 residues. The V gene's germline CDR1 is MNHEY and CDR2 SVGAGI. The CDR3, as DNA: TGTGCCAGCAGGGGACTTAACACCGGGGAGCTGTTTTTT. Protein product: CASRGLNTGELFF.

The chain recombines TRBV19 with TRBJ2-5; D is ambiguous. The V end lost 3 bases, the J end lost 4 bases, and 9 bases lay between the germline ends. Germline V lookup: CDR1 LNHDA, CDR2 SQIVND (reference sequence). The CDR3 loop spans 13 amino acids. Here the CDR3 DNA reads TGTGCCAGTAGTATTCCGTCGGGAGAGACCCAGTACTTC. Its translation is CASSIPSGETQYF.

This chain connects TRBV2 to TRBJ2-3, with D perhaps TRBD2 (6 bases). This CDR3 has 14 residues. V dropped 5 bases and J dropped 4 bases, with 13 bases sitting between them. The germline CDR1 and CDR2 sequences are SNHLY and FYNNEI. The CDR3 reads CASSYSTSADTQYF. The DNA of the CDR3 is TGTGCCAGCAGTTACTCGACTAGTGCAGATACGCAGTATTTT. The full variable domain, rest sourced from reference TRBV2 and TRBJ2-3, is EPEVTQTPSHQVTQMGQEVILRCVPISNHLYFYWYRQILGQKVEFLVSFYNNEISEKSEIFDDQFSVERPDGSNFTLKIRSTKLEDSAMYFCASSYSTSADTQYFGPGTRLTVL.

The gene calls are TRBV6-2 or TRBV6-3 and TRBJ2-3; a possible D gene is TRBD2 (5 bases). CDR1 is MNHEY and CDR2 is SVGEGT in the germline V gene. V lost 5 bases, J lost 0 bases, and 12 bases lay in between. This CDR3 is built from 15 residues. The CDR3 sequence: CASSPSGSSTDTQYF. CDR3 nucleotide sequence: TGTGCCAGCAGTCCAAGCGGATCTAGCACAGATACGCAGTATTTT.

The chain is built from TRBV6-2 or TRBV6-3 and TRBJ2-7, with 7 positions matching TRBD1. CDR1 and CDR2 from the germline V gene are MNHEY and SVGEGT. The CDR3 runs 15 residues. The V gene end was trimmed by 5 bases and the J gene end by 2 bases; junction bases not matched to a gene: 9. CDR3 DNA sequence: TGTGCCAGCAGTCTTTCCGGGACAGCGACCTACGAGCAGTACTTC. Its translation is CASSLSGTATYEQYF.

The chain uses TRBV6-5 and TRBJ2-1, with a tentative D call TRBD2 (6 bases). The CDR3 has 13 amino acids. Germline loops: CDR1 MNHEY, CDR2 SVGAGI. V lost 5 bases and J 7 bases, leaving 12 bases between the germline ends. CDR3 sequence: CASSRVGGNEQFF. The CDR3 DNA reads TGTGCCAGCAGTAGAGTGGGGGGTAATGAGCAGTTCTTC.

The V call is TRBV7-9, the J call TRBJ2-7, with 10 bases identical to TRBD1. Germline-derived CDR1 and CDR2 are SEHNR and FQNEAQ (reference sequence). The CDR3 covers 14 residues. Trimming took 4 bases from V and 3 from J; bases not matched to a gene: 3. The CDR3 region has the DNA TGTGCCAGCAGCTCGGACAGGGGGATCTACGAGCAGTACTTC. Amino acids: CASSSDRGIYEQYF.

This sequence joins TRBV28 and TRBJ2-3; 7 nucleotides align to TRBD2. Losses at the gene ends were 4 bases for V and 2 bases for J; bases not matched to a gene: 3. There are 14 residues in the CDR3. Germline V gene lookup returns CDR1 MDHEN and CDR2 SYDVKM. The CDR3 nucleotides are TGTGCCAGCAGTTCGCGGGAGTTCACAGATACGCAGTATTTT. Translating gives CASSSREFTDTQYF.

J is TRBJ2-1 and V is TRBV3-1 (or the pseudogene TRBV3-2), with TRBD2 matching over 12 bases. This CDR3 contains 15 residues. CDR1 is LGHDT, CDR2 YNNKEL, per germline (reference sequence). With 3 bases clipped from V and 9 bases from J, the junction kept 6 bases outside the gene matches. CDR3 region: CASSHRLAGEFEQFF. Here the CDR3 DNA reads TGTGCCAGCAGCCACCGACTAGCGGGAGAGTTTGAGCAGTTCTTC.

V and J are TRBV19 and TRBJ2-1, with TRBD2 matching 11 bases. Germline V gene data show CDR1 as LNHDA and CDR2 as SQIVND (reference sequence). J was trimmed by 13 bases and V by 4 bases; bases with no gene match: 9. CDR3 length: 14 amino acids. The CDR3: CASSRGTSGTYQFF. The DNA of the CDR3 is TGTGCCAGTAGTAGGGGGACTAGCGGAACCTATCAGTTCTTC.